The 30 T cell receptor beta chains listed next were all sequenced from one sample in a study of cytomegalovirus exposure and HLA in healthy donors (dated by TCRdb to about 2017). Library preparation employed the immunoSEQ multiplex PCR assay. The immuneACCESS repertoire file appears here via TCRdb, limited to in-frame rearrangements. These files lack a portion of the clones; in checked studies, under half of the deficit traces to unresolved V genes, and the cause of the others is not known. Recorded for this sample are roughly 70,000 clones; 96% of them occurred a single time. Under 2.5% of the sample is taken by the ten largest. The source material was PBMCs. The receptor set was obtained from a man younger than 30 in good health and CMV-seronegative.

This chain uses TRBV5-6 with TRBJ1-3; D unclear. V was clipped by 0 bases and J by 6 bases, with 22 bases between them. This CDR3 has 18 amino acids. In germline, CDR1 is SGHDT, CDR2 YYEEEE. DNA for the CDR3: TGTGCCAGCAGCTTGGCGGGTCCGGGAGGGAGAAAAGAAAACACCATATATTTT. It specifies CASSLAGPGGRKENTIYF.

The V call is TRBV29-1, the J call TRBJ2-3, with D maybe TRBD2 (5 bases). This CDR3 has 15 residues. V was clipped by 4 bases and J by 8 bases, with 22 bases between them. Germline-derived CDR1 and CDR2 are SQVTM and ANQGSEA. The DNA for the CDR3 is TGCAGCGTTGGACCGTCAAGGACGGAAGGAGGTACGCAGTATTTT. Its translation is CSVGPSRTEGGTQYF.

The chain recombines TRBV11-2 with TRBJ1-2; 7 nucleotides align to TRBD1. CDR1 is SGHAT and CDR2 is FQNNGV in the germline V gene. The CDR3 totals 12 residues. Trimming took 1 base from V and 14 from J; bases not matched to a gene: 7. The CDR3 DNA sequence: TGTGCCAGCAGCTTAGGGACAGGACTTGGAACCTTC. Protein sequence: CASSLGTGLGTF.

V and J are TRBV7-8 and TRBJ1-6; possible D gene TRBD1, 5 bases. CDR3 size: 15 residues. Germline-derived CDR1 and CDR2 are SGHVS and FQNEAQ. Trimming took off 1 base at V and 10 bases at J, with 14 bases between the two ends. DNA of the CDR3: TGTGCCAGCAGCTTAGGGGGGGACGGGATATCACCCCTCCACTTT. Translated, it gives CASSLGGDGISPLHF.

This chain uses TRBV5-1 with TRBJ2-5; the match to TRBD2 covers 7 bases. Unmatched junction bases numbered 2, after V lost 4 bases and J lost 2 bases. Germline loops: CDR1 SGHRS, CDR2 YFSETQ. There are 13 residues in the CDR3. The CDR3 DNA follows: TGCGCCAGCAGCGATAGCGGGCAAGAGACCCAGTACTTC. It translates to CASSDSGQETQYF.

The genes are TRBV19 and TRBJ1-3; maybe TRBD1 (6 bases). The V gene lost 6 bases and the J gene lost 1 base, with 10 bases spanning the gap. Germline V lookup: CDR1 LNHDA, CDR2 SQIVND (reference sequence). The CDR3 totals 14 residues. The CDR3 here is CASSQGGSGNTIYF. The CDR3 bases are TGTGCCAGTAGCCAAGGGGGATCTGGAAACACCATATATTTT.

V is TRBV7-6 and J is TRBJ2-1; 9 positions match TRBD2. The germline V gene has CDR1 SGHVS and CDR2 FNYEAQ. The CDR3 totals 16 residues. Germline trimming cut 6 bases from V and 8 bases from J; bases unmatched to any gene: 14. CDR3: CASSQRRAGGPYEQFF. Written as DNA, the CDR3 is TGTGCCAGCAGTCAGAGGCGGGCGGGAGGGCCTTATGAGCAGTTCTTC.

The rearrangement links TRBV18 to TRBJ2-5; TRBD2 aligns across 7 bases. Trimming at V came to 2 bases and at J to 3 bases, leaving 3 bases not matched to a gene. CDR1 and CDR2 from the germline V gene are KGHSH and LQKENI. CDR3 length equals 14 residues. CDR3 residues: CASSPGLAEETQYF. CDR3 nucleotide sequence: TGTGCCAGCTCACCAGGGCTAGCGGAAGAGACCCAGTACTTC.

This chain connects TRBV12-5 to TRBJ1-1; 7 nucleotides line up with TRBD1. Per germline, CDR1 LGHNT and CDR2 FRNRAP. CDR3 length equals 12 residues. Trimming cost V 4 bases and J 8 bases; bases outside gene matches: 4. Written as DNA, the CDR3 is TGTGCTAGTGGTTCTCACAGGGGAGAAGCTTTCTTT. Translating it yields CASGSHRGEAFF.

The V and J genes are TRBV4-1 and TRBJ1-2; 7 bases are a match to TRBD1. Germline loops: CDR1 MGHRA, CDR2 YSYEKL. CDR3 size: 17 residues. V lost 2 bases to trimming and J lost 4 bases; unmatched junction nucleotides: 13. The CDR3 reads CASSQTRSATGIYGYTF. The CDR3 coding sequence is TGCGCCAGCAGCCAAACCAGGTCCGCGACAGGGATCTATGGCTACACCTTC.

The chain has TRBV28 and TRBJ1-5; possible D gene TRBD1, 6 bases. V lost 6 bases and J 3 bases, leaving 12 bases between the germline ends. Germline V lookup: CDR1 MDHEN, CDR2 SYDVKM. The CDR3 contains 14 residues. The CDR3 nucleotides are TGTGCCAGCAGGTCGACAGGAGACAATCAGCCCCAGCATTTT. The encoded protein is CASRSTGDNQPQHF.

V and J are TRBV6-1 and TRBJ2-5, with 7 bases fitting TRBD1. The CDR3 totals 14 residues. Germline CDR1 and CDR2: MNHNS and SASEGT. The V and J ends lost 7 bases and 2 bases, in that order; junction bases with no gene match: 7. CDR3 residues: CASKPGTAQETQYF. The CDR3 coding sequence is TGTGCCAGCAAACCTGGGACAGCGCAAGAGACCCAGTACTTC.

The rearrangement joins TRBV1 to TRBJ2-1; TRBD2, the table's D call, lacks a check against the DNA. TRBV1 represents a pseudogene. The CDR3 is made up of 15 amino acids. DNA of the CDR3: TGCACCAGTTGGACTCTACCAAGCTCCTACAATGAGCAGTTCTTC. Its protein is CTSWTLPSSYNEQFF.

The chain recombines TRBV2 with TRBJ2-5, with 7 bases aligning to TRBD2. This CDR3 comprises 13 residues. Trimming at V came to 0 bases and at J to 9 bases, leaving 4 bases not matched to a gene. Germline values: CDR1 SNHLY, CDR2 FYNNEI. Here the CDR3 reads CASSEAGRVAQYF. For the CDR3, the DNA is TGTGCCAGCAGTGAAGCTGGGAGGGTGGCCCAGTACTTC.

CDR3 amino acids: CASTFDRAFSYEQYF. CDR3 sequence (DNA): TGTGCCAGCACCTTCGACAGGGCTTTCTCCTACGAGCAGTACTTC. J is TRBJ2-7 and V is TRBV5-8; 7 nucleotides match TRBD1. The V segment lost 6 bases and the J segment 0 bases; nucleotides outside the gene matches: 9. Germline CDR1 and CDR2: SGHTS and YDEGEE. The CDR3 runs 15 residues.

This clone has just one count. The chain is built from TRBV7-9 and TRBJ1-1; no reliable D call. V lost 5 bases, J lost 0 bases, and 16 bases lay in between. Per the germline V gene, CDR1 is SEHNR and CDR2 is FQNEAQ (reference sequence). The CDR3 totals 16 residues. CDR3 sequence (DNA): TGTGCCAGCAGCGGCCGGGAACCAACCATGAACACTGAAGCTTTCTTT. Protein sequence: CASSGREPTMNTEAFF.

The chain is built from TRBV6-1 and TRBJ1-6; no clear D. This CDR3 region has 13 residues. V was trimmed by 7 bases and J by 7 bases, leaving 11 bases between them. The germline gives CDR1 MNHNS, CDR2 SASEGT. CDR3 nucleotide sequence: TGTGCCAGCAAAGAGGCGAAGAATTCACCCCTCCACTTT. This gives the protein CASKEAKNSPLHF.

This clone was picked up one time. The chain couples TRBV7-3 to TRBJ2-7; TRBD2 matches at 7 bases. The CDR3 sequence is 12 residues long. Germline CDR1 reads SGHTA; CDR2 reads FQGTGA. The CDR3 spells CAESGAPNEQYF. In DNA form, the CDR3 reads TGTGCGGAGAGCGGGGCCCCCAACGAGCAGTACTTC. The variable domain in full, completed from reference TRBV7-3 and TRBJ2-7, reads GAGVSQTPSNKVTEKGKYVELRCDPISGHTALYWYRQSLGQGPEFLIYFQGTGAADDSGLPNDRFFAVRPEGSVSTLKIQRTERGDSAVYLCAESGAPNEQYFGPGTRLTVT.

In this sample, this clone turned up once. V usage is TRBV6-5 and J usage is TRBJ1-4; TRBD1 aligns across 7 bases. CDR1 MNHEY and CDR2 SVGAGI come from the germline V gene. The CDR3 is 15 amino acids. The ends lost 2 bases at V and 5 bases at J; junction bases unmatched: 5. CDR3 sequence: CASSYATGINEKLFF. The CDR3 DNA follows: TGTGCCAGCAGTTACGCGACAGGGATCAATGAAAAACTGTTTTTT.

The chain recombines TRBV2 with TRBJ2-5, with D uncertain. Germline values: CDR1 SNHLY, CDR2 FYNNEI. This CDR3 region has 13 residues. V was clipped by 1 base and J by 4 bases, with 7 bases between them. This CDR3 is CASSEGRGETQYF. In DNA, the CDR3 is TGTGCCAGCAGTGAAGGGCGAGGAGAGACCCAGTACTTC. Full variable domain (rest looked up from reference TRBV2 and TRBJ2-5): EPEVTQTPSHQVTQMGQEVILRCVPISNHLYFYWYRQILGQKVEFLVSFYNNEISEKSEIFDDQFSVERPDGSNFTLKIRSTKLEDSAMYFCASSEGRGETQYFGPGTRLLVL.

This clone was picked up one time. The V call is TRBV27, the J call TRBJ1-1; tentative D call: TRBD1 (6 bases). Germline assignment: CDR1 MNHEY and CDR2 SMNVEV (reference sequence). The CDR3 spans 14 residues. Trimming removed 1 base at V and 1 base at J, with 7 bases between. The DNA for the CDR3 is TGTGCCAGCAGTTTATACAGGGAGAACACTGAAGCTTTCTTT. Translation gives CASSLYRENTEAFF.

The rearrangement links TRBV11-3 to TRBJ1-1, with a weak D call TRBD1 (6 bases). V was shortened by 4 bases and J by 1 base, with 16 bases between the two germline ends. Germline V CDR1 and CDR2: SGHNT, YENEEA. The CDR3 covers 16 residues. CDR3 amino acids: CASSSQYREGNTEAFF. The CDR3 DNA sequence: TGTGCCAGCAGCTCCCAATACAGGGAGGGGAACACTGAAGCTTTCTTT.

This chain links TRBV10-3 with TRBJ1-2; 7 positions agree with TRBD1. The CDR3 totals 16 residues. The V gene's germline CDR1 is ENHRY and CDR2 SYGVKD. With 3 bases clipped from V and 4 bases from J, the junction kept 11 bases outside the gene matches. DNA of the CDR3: TGTGCCATCAGTGAAGGTGGGGGCGCAGGGGGCTATGGCTACACCTTC. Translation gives CAISEGGGAGGYGYTF.

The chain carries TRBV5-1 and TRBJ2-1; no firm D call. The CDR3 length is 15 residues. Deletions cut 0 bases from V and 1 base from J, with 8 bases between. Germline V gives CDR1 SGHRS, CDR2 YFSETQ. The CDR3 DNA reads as TGCGCCAGCAGCTTGGCGCTAATATCCTACAATGAGCAGTTCTTC. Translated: CASSLALISYNEQFF.

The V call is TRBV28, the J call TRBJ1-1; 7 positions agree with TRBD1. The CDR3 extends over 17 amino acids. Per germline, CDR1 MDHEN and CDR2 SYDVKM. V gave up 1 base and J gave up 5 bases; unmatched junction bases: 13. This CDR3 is CASSLSRQGVSRTEAFF. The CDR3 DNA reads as TGTGCCAGCAGTTTATCCCGACAGGGTGTGAGTCGAACTGAAGCTTTCTTT.

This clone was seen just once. For the CDR3, the DNA is TGTGCCAGCAGTTTATCTATACTCCGAGGAGGCGATACGCAGTATTTT. This codes for CASSLSILRGGDTQYF. The gene calls are TRBV28 and TRBJ2-3; D perhaps matches TRBD2 (5 bases). CDR3 length: 16 residues. Trimming removed 1 base at V and 6 bases at J, with 17 bases between. The germline V gene encodes CDR1 MDHEN and CDR2 SYDVKM.

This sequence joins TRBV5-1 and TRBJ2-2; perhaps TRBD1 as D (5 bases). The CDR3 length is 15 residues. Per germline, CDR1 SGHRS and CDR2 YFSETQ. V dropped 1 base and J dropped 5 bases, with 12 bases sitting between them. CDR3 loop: CASSLIAGKTGELFF. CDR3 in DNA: TGCGCCAGCAGCTTGATCGCAGGGAAAACCGGGGAGCTGTTTTTT.

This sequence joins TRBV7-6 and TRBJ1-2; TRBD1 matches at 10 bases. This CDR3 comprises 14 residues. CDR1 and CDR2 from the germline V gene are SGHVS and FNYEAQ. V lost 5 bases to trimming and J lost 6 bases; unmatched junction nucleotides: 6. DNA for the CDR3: TGTGCCAGCAGCCCTATCGGGACAGGGGATGGCTACACCTTC. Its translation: CASSPIGTGDGYTF.

The CDR3 coding sequence is TGTGCCAGTAGTATTTCTACAGGGGGCGGTTATGAAGCTTTCTTT. The encoded protein is CASSISTGGGYEAFF. The chain recombines TRBV19 with TRBJ1-1; 9 bases line up with TRBD1. CDR3 length equals 15 residues. The V gene end was trimmed by 3 bases and the J gene end by 7 bases; junction bases not matched to a gene: 9. Per the germline V gene, CDR1 is LNHDA and CDR2 is SQIVND (reference sequence).

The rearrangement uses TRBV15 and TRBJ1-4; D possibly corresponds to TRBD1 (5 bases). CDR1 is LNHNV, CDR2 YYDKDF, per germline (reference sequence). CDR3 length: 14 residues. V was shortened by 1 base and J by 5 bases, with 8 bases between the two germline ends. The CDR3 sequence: CATSRGGRNEKLFF. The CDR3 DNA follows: TGTGCCACCAGCAGAGGGGGCAGGAATGAAAAACTGTTTTTT. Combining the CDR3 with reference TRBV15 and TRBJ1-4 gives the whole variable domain DAMVIQNPRYQVTQFGKPVTLSCSQTLNHNVMYWYQQKSSQAPKLLFHYYDKDFNNEADTPDNFQSRRPNTSFCFLDIRSPGLGDTAMYLCATSRGGRNEKLFFGSGTQLSVL.